This entry concerns a single T cell receptor (beta chain). What it recognizes is unknown. Patients were newly diagnosed with stage II-IVA oral cavity squamous cell carcinoma without prior systemic or radiation treatment. The data stem from a study of neoadjuvant anti-PD-1 for oral cavity cancer. For the study at large: Patients without progression got a fourth dose around day 43.

Overall study findings and caveats: Each response group had just three patients in TCR analyses.

The method was immunoSEQ multiplex PCR; TCRdb's version includes in-frame clones alone and lacks a portion of them. The repertoire includes approximately 74,000 clones, 84% of them detected once, and 2.5% to 4% sits in the top ten. Germline CDR1 reads SGDLS; CDR2 reads YYNGEE. V dropped 1 base and J dropped 7 bases, with 14 bases sitting between them. The CDR3 has 15 residues. This sample comprised PBMCs, obtained before nivolumab (anti-PD-1) treatment. The TCR was taken from a person aged 35 to 85 with oral cavity squamous cell carcinoma. The chain carries TRBV9 and TRBJ2-2; no firm D call. CDR3 in amino acids: CASSVRSPVGGELFF. The DNA for the CDR3 is TGTGCCAGCAGCGTACGGTCTCCAGTGGGCGGGGAGCTGTTTTTT.